The TCR beta chain under discussion was sequenced for a study of patients and donors after allogeneic stem cell transplantation. In germline, CDR1 is KGHDR, CDR2 SFDVKD. Trimming stripped 4 bases from V and 3 bases from J, with 15 bases between. This CDR3 spans 16 amino acids. There are a few counts of this clonotype. One entry per CDR3 protein, called by TCRdb with MiXCR from the RT-PCR reads. This table has about a million distinct CDR3 sequences, approximately 18% appearing once. Material: blood, either unsorted or a sorted T cell fraction (not recorded which). The clonotype originates from a human donor who was either an allogeneic HSCT recipient or a stem cell or donor lymphocyte infusion donor (not recorded which). It is not recorded whose cells these are; they may come from a transplant donor. The chain links TRBV24-1 to TRBJ2-1; D possibly corresponds to TRBD1 (5 bases). The DNA of the CDR3 is TGTGCCACCAGTGACCCCGACAGCTCCCGCTACAATGAGCAGTTCTTC. This codes for CATSDPDSSRYNEQFF.